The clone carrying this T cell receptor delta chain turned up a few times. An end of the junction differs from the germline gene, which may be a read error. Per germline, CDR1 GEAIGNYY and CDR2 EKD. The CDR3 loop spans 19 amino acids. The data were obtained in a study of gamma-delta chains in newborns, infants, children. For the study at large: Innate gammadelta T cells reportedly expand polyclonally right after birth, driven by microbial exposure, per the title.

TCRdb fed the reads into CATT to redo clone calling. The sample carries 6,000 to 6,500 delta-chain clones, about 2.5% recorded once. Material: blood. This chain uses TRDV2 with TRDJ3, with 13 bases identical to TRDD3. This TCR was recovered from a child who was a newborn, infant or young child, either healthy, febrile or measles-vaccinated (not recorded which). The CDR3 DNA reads TGTGCCTATGACCTACTGGGGGATACGGGCTCCTGGGACACCCGACAGATGTTTTTC. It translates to CAYDLLGDTGSWDTRQMFF.